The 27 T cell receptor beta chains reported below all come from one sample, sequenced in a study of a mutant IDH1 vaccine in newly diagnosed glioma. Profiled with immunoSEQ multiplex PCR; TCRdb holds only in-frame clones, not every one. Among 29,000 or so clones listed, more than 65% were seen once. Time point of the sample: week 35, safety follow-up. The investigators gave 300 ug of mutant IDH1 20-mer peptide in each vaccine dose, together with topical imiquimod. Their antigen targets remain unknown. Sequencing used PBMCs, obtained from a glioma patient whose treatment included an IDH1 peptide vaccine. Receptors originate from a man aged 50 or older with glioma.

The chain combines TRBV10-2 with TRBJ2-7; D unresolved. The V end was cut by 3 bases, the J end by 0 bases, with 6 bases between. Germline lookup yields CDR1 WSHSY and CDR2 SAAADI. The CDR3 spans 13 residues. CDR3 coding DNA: TGCGCCAGCAGTGACCAGAGCTCCTACGAGCAGTACTTC. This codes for CASSDQSSYEQYF.

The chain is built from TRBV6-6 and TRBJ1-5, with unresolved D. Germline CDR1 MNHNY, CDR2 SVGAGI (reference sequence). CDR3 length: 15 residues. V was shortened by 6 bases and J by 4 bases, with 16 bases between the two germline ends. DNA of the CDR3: TGTGCCAGCAGCTCAATCCCCACACCTAATCAGCCCCAGCATTTT. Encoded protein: CASSSIPTPNQPQHF.

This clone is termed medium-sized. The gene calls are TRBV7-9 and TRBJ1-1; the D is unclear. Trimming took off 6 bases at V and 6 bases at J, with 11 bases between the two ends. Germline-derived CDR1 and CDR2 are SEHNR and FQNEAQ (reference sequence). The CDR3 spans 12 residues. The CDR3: CASSQGGSEAFF. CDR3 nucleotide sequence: TGTGCCAGCAGTCAAGGAGGGTCTGAAGCTTTCTTT.

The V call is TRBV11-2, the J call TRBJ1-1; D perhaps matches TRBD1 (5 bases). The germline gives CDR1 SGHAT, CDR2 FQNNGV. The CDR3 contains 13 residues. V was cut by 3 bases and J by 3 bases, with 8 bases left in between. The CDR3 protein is CASSLVGDTEAFF. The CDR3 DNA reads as TGTGCCAGCAGCTTGGTAGGGGACACTGAAGCTTTCTTT. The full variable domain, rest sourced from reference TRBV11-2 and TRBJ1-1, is EAGVAQSPRYKIIEKRQSVAFWCNPISGHATLYWYQQILGQGPKLLIQFQNNGVVDDSQLPKDRFSAERLKGVDSTLKIQPAKLEDSAVYLCASSLVGDTEAFFGQGTRLTVV.

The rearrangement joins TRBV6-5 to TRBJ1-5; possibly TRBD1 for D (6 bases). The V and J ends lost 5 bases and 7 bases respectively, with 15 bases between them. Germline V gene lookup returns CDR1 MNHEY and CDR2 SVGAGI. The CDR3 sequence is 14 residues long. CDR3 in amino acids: CASSTTGPGQPQHF. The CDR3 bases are TGTGCCAGCAGTACAACAGGGCCGGGACAGCCCCAGCATTTT.

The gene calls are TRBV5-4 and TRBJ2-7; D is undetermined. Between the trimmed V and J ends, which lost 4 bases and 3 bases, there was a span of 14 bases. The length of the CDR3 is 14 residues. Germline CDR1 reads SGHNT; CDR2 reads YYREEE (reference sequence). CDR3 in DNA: TGTGCCAGCAGCGACGGACGGAGAAGCTACGAGCAGTACTTC. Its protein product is CASSDGRRSYEQYF.

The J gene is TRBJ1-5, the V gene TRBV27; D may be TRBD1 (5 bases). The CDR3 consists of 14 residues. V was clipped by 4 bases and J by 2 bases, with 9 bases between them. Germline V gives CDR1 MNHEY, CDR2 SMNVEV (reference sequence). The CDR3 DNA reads TGTGCCAGCAGTTACGGGGGTGGCAATCAGCCCCAGCATTTT. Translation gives CASSYGGGNQPQHF.

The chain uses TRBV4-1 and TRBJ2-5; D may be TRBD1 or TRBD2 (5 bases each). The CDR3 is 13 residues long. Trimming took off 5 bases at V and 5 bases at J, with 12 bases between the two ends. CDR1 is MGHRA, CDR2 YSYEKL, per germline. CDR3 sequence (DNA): TGCGCCAGCAGCTATCGGGACGATGAGACCCAGTACTTC. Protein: CASSYRDDETQYF.

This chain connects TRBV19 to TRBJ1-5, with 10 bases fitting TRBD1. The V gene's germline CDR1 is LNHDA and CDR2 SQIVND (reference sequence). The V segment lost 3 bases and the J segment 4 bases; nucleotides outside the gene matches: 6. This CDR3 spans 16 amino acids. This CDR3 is CASSIRTGGTNQPQHF. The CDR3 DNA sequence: TGTGCCAGTAGTATCCGGACAGGGGGGACTAATCAGCCCCAGCATTTT.

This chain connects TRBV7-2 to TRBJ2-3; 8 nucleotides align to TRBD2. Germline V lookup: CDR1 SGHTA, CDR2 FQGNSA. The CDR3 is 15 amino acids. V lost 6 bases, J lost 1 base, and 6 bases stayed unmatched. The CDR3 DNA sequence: TGTGCCAGCAGTTTCCAAGCGGGGGGCACAGATACGCAGTATTTT. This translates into CASSFQAGGTDTQYF.

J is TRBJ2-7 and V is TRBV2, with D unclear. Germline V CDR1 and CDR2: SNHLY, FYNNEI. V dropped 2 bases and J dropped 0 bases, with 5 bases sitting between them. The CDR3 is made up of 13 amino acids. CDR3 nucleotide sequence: TGTGCCAGCAGTGAACGGAGCTCCTACGAGCAGTACTTC. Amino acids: CASSERSSYEQYF.

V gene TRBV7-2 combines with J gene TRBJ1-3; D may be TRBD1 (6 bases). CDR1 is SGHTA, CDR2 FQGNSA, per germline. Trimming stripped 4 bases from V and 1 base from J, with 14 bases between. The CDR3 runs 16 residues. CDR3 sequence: CASSSQGKLSGNTIYF. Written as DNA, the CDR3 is TGTGCCAGCAGCTCACAGGGAAAGTTATCTGGAAACACCATATATTTT.

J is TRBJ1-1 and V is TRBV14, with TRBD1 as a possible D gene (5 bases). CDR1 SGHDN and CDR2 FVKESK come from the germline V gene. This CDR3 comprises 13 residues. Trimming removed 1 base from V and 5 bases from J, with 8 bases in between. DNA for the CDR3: TGTGCCAGCAGCCAAGCAAAGGGGACTGAAGCTTTCTTT. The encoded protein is CASSQAKGTEAFF. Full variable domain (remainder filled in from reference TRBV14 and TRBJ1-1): EAGVTQFPSHSVIEKGQTVTLRCDPISGHDNLYWYRRVMGKEIKFLLHFVKESKQDESGMPNNRFLAERTGGTYSTLKVQPAELEDSGVYFCASSQAKGTEAFFGQGTRLTVV.

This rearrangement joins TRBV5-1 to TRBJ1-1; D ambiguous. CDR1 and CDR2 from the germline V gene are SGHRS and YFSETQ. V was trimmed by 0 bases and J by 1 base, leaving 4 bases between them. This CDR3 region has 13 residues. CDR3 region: CASSLGPNTEAFF. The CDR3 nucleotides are TGCGCCAGCAGCTTGGGACCGAACACTGAAGCTTTCTTT.

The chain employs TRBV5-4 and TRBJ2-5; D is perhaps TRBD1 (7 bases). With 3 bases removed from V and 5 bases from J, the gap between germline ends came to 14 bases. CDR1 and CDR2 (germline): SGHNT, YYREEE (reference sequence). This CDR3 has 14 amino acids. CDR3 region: CASSSRGEAETQYF. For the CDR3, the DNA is TGTGCCAGCAGCTCCAGGGGGGAGGCCGAGACCCAGTACTTC. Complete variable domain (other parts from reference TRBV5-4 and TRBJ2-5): ETGVTQSPTHLIKTRGQQVTLRCSSQSGHNTVSWYQQALGQGPQFIFQYYREEENGRGNFPPRFSGLQFPNYSSELNVNALELDDSALYLCASSSRGEAETQYFGPGTRLLVL.

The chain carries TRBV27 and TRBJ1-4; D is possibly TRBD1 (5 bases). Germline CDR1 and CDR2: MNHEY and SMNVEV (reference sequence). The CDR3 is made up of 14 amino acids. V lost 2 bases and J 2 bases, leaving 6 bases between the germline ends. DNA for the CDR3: TGTGCCAGCAGTTTAGGGGGTACTAATGAAAAACTGTTTTTT. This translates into CASSLGGTNEKLFF.

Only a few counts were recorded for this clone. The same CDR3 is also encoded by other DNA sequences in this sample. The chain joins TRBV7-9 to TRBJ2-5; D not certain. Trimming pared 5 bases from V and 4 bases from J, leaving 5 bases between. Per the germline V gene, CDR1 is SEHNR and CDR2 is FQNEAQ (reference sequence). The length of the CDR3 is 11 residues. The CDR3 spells CASSPRETQYF. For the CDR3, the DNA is TGTGCCAGCAGCCCTCGAGAGACCCAGTACTTC.

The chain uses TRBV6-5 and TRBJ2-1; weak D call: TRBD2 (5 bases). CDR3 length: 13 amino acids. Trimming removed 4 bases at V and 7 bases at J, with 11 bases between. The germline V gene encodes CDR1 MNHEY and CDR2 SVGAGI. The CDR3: CASSFPSGNEQFF. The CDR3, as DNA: TGTGCCAGCAGTTTCCCCTCGGGAAATGAGCAGTTCTTC.

CDR3 sequence (DNA): TGTGCCAGCAGTTACTCTCGGACCTCGGAGACCCAGTACTTC. Protein sequence: CASSYSRTSETQYF. This sequence joins TRBV6-5 and TRBJ2-5, with no clear D. This CDR3 contains 14 residues. Trimming stripped 0 bases from V and 5 bases from J, with 10 bases between. Germline loops: CDR1 MNHEY, CDR2 SVGAGI.

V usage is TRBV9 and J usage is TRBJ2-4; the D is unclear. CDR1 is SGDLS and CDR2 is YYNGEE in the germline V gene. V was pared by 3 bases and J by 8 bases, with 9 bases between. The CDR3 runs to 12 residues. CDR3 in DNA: TGTGCCAGCAGCGGGGATTGGGACATTCAGTACTTC. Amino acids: CASSGDWDIQYF.

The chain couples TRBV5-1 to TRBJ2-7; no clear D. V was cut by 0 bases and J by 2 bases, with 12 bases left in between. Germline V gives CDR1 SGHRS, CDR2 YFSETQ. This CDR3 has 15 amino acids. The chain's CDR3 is CASSLGGSPTYEQYF. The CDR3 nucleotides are TGCGCCAGCAGCTTGGGTGGCAGTCCAACCTACGAGCAGTACTTC. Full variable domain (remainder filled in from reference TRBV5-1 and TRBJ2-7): KAGVTQTPRYLIKTRGQQVTLSCSPISGHRSVSWYQQTPGQGLQFLFEYFSETQRNKGNFPGRFSGRQFSNSRSEMNVSTLELGDSALYLCASSLGGSPTYEQYFGPGTRLTVT.

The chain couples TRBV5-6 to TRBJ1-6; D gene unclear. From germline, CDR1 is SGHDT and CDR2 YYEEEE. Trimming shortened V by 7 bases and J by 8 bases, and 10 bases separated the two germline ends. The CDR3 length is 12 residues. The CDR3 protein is CASGKRHSPLHF. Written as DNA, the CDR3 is TGTGCCAGCGGTAAGAGGCATTCACCCCTCCACTTT. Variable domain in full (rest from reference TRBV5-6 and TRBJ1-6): DAGVTQSPTHLIKTRGQQVTLRCSPKSGHDTVSWYQQALGQGPQFIFQYYEEEERQRGNFPDRFSGHQFPNYSSELNVNALLLGDSALYLCASGKRHSPLHFGNGTRLTVT.

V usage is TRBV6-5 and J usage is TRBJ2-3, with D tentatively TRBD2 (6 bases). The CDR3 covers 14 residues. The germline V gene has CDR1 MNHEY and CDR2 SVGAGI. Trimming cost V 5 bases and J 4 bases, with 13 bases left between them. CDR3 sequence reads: CASSPSGFPDTQYF. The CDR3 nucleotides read TGTGCCAGCAGTCCCAGCGGGTTCCCAGATACGCAGTATTTT.

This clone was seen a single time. Here the CDR3 DNA reads TGTGCCAGTAGTATAGATCTGGGGGGCTCTGGCACCGGGGAGCTGTTTTTT. Translation: CASSIDLGGSGTGELFF. The rearrangement joins TRBV19 to TRBJ2-2; perhaps D is TRBD1 or TRBD2 (6 bases each). The germline gives CDR1 LNHDA, CDR2 SQIVND (reference sequence). The CDR3 is 17 residues long. Trimming stripped 0 bases from V and 4 bases from J, with 15 bases between.

CDR3 bases: TGTGCCAGCAGTCGACAGGGAGGGAATCAGCCCCAGCATTTT. Protein product: CASSRQGGNQPQHF. This chain connects TRBV27 to TRBJ1-5; 7 bases match TRBD1. Germline CDR1 MNHEY, CDR2 SMNVEV (reference sequence). The V and J ends lost 5 bases and 4 bases, in that order; junction bases with no gene match: 5. The CDR3 has 14 amino acids.

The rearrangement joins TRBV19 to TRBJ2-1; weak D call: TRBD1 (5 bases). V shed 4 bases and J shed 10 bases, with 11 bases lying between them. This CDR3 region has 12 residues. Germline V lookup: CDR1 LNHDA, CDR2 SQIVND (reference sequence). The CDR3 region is CASSNQGREQFF. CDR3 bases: TGTGCCAGTAGTAATCAGGGTAGAGAGCAGTTCTTC.

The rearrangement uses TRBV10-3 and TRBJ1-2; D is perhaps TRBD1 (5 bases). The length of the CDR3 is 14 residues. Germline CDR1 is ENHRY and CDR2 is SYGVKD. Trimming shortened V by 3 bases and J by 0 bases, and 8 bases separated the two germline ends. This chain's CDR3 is CAISESTANYGYTF. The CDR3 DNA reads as TGTGCCATCAGTGAATCGACAGCTAACTATGGCTACACCTTC.